What follows are 2 T cell receptor beta chains derived from one specimen sequenced in a study of regulatory T cells in long-lasting Graves disease. Time point: persistent/refractory GD, antithyroid drugs over 5 years with positive TRAb. The TCR library was prepared using RNA isolated from PBMCs. With iRepertoire HTBI primers and Arm-PCR of CDR3 regions, TCR beta libraries were built. Each CDR3 protein gets one entry after TCRdb re-called the multiplex PCR reads with MiXCR. The sample lists 500,000 to 800,000 distinct CDR3 sequences, 25% to 30% occurring once. This specimen was peripheral blood mononuclear cells (PBMCs), taken when the disease was refractory, from a patient treated with antithyroid drugs. These receptors were collected from a female donor with Graves disease.

V gene TRBV7-9 combines with J gene TRBJ2-2, with 11 bases aligning to TRBD1. V gave up 4 bases and J gave up 7 bases; unmatched junction bases: 5. This CDR3 contains 15 residues. Germline loops: CDR1 SEHNR, CDR2 FQNEAQ (reference sequence). CDR3 in DNA: TGTGCCAGCAGCTACGGACAGGGGGCAATCGGGGAGCTGTTTTTT. This encodes CASSYGQGAIGELFF.

This clonotype was counted many times. V and J are TRBV6-1 and TRBJ1-2; D is uncertain. Germline V gene data show CDR1 as MNHNS and CDR2 as SASEGT. The CDR3 totals 13 residues. V was pared by 1 base and J by 6 bases, with 9 bases between. CDR3 region: CASSEGGGDGYTF. For the CDR3, the DNA is TGTGCCAGCAGTGAAGGCGGTGGGGATGGCTACACCTTC.